This T cell receptor beta chain emerged from a study of T cell responses to AZD1222 COVID-19 vaccine. Concerning this clone: Its antigen is still unknown.

The CDR3 is 15 residues long. V shed 6 bases and J 7 bases; nucleotides not matched to a gene: 9. CDR1 and CDR2 (germline): MDHEN, SYDVKM. General study results and limits: The span of vaccine-associated CD4 TCRs extended across spike, with dominance at 160-218 and 743-854. No repertoire was sampled before or during the peak T cell response, only after it. Seropositive status at baseline applied to only 5 or 6 AZD1222 recipients.

Repertoires were generated with immunoSEQ multiplex PCR, while TCRdb's copy carries only in-frame clones and drops some. The profile covers some 64,000 clones, with 84% appearing a single time and around 6.6% taken by the ten largest. The chain employs TRBV28 and TRBJ2-2; 9 positions agree with TRBD1. The sequence came from an adult in good health. The sequenced sample was peripheral blood, obtained on day 0 of AZD1222 vaccination. The CDR3 sequence is CASRPDNRGLGELFF. In nucleotides, the CDR3 is TGTGCCAGCAGACCAGATAACAGGGGGCTCGGGGAGCTGTTTTTT.